Shown below are 19 T cell receptor beta chains from a single sample sequenced in a study of memory CD4+ T cells and cytomegalovirus serostatus. Data came from immunoSEQ multiplex PCR; TCRdb stores just in-frame clones and leaves some out. The table lists 35,000 to 55,000 clones, more than 65% of them singletons, with 1.9% in the top ten. The sort gate was single viable CD3+CD4+CD8-CD45RO+ cells for memory CD4+ T cells. The sample taken for sequencing was memory CD4+ T cells from blood. The receptors shown here come from an adult in good health and CMV-seronegative.

The CDR3 loop reads CASSDLGLINSPLHF. The CDR3 bases are TGTGCCAGCAGTGACTTGGGACTGATTAATTCACCCCTCCACTTT. The chain couples TRBV2 to TRBJ1-6, with a possible D match to TRBD1 (5 bases). CDR1 and CDR2 (germline): SNHLY, FYNNEI. This CDR3 is 15 amino acids long. V was clipped by 3 bases and J by 6 bases, with 12 bases between them.

The chain joins TRBV2 to TRBJ2-3, with D unclear. V was trimmed by 0 bases and J by 5 bases, leaving 12 bases between them. The V gene's germline CDR1 is SNHLY and CDR2 FYNNEI. The CDR3 length is 15 residues. DNA for the CDR3: TGTGCCAGCAGTGAAGCGCTTCCAGGCAGAGATACGCAGTATTTT. Residues: CASSEALPGRDTQYF.

The chain employs TRBV18 and TRBJ1-5; a weak D match, TRBD1 (5 bases). Trimming left V 1 base short and J 2 bases short, with 15 bases between. Germline CDR1 KGHSH, CDR2 LQKENI. This CDR3 has 17 amino acids. The CDR3 loop is CASSPRRGGWGNQPQHF. CDR3 sequence (DNA): TGTGCCAGCTCACCACGTCGGGGGGGGTGGGGCAATCAGCCCCAGCATTTT.

This chain's CDR3 is CASRQTGRYTEAFF. In DNA form, the CDR3 reads TGTGCCAGCAGACAGACAGGGAGGTACACTGAAGCTTTCTTT. The rearrangement joins TRBV2 to TRBJ1-1, with 7 bases identical to TRBD1. The length of the CDR3 is 14 residues. J lost 3 bases, V lost 6 bases, and 7 bases had no gene match. Per the germline V gene, CDR1 is SNHLY and CDR2 is FYNNEI.

V is TRBV28 and J is TRBJ1-5; D might be TRBD1 (5 bases). Germline V lookup: CDR1 MDHEN, CDR2 SYDVKM. The ends were cut back, 6 bases at V and 0 bases at J, with 12 bases in the middle. The CDR3 sequence is 15 residues long. The CDR3 spells CASSWGGNSNQPQHF. The CDR3 nucleotides read TGTGCCAGCAGCTGGGGGGGAAATAGCAATCAGCCCCAGCATTTT.

Only a few counts were recorded for this clone. The chain uses TRBV2 and TRBJ1-5; weak D call: TRBD1 (5 bases). The germline gives CDR1 SNHLY, CDR2 FYNNEI. This CDR3 has 15 residues. With 3 bases removed from V and 2 bases from J, the gap between germline ends came to 11 bases. CDR3 DNA sequence: TGTGCCAGCAGTGATGGGGGTTTTGGCAATCAGCCCCAGCATTTT. It encodes CASSDGGFGNQPQHF.

This chain connects TRBV5-1 to TRBJ1-1; 9 nucleotides align to TRBD1. Germline V gives CDR1 SGHRS, CDR2 YFSETQ. The length of the CDR3 is 18 residues. V lost 1 base to trimming and J lost 3 bases; unmatched junction nucleotides: 13. In DNA form, the CDR3 reads TGCGCCAGCAGCTTGAATGGGGGGACAGGGATTGGGCACACTGAAGCTTTCTTT. Its translation is CASSLNGGTGIGHTEAFF.

The V and J genes are TRBV2 and TRBJ1-2; 7 positions agree with TRBD1. The V segment lost 6 bases and the J segment 2 bases; nucleotides outside the gene matches: 3. This CDR3 is 13 amino acids long. Looked up from germline, CDR1 is SNHLY and CDR2 is FYNNEI. The CDR3 sequence is CASSDRENYGYTF. CDR3 coding DNA: TGTGCCAGCAGCGACAGGGAGAACTATGGCTACACCTTC.

The chain couples TRBV29-1 to TRBJ2-1; 9 nucleotides agree with TRBD1. The CDR3 consists of 15 residues. V lost 4 bases to trimming and J lost 8 bases; unmatched junction nucleotides: 12. CDR1 SQVTM and CDR2 ANQGSEA come from the germline V gene. The CDR3 DNA sequence: TGCAGCGTTGCCCACCCCCAACAGGGGGCGGATGAGCAGTTCTTC. This gives the protein CSVAHPQQGADEQFF.

This chain links TRBV6-6 with TRBJ2-3, with a tentative D call TRBD2 (5 bases). Trimming took 6 bases from V and 4 from J, leaving 11 bases between them. This CDR3 is built from 13 residues. Germline CDR1 and CDR2: MNHNY and SVGAGI (reference sequence). CDR3 in amino acids: CASRPAAADTQYF. In DNA form, the CDR3 reads TGTGCCAGCAGACCAGCGGCGGCAGATACGCAGTATTTT.

This chain links TRBV5-4 with TRBJ2-5; TRBD1 might be the D (6 bases). This CDR3 spans 14 amino acids. Germline V gene sequence: CDR1 SGHNT, CDR2 YYREEE (reference sequence). Trimming took off 0 bases at V and 7 bases at J, with 13 bases between the two ends. The CDR3 spells CASSLDTGYVTQYF. CDR3 in DNA: TGTGCCAGCAGCTTGGACACAGGGTACGTGACCCAGTACTTC. Complete variable domain (other parts from reference TRBV5-4 and TRBJ2-5): ETGVTQSPTHLIKTRGQQVTLRCSSQSGHNTVSWYQQALGQGPQFIFQYYREEENGRGNFPPRFSGLQFPNYSSELNVNALELDDSALYLCASSLDTGYVTQYFGPGTRLLVL.

The chain combines TRBV6-6 with TRBJ2-1, with TRBD2 matching 8 bases. The CDR3 has 14 residues. From germline, CDR1 is MNHNY and CDR2 SVGAGI (reference sequence). The trim removed 8 bases at V and 6 bases at J, leaving 9 bases unmatched. In DNA, the CDR3 is TGTGCCAGCTTATCCGGGACTAGAAGCAATGAGCAGTTCTTC. Residues: CASLSGTRSNEQFF.

This clone was detected a few times. The genes are TRBV30 and TRBJ2-7; D may be TRBD1 or TRBD2 (5 bases each). This CDR3 region has 14 residues. V lost 0 bases and J lost 6, with 15 bases in between. Per the germline V gene, CDR1 is GTSNPN and CDR2 is SVGIG (reference sequence). The CDR3 nucleotides read TGTGCCTGGAGTGTATCATGGGGGTTCGGCGAGCAGTACTTC. Amino acids: CAWSVSWGFGEQYF.

This clone was recorded once. The V call is TRBV10-1, the J call TRBJ1-1; D is undetermined. CDR1 WNHNN and CDR2 SYGVQD come from the germline V gene (reference sequence). The CDR3 has 12 residues. Trimming cost V 4 bases and J 7 bases, with 10 bases left between them. This CDR3 reads CASSGNLGEAFF. CDR3 bases: TGCGCCAGCAGTGGTAATTTGGGTGAAGCTTTCTTT.

This clone showed up just a few times. The genes are TRBV2 and TRBJ1-2, with a tentative D call TRBD1 (5 bases). The CDR3 extends over 14 amino acids. Germline V gene data show CDR1 as SNHLY and CDR2 as FYNNEI. The V gene lost 8 bases and the J gene lost 3 bases, with 16 bases spanning the gap. In nucleotides, the CDR3 is TGTGCCAGCCTATCGGGGGGAACGGACTATGGCTACACCTTC. This translates into CASLSGGTDYGYTF.

V usage is TRBV19 and J usage is TRBJ2-7; TRBD1 matches at 8 bases. V was pared by 5 bases and J by 3 bases, with 9 bases of the junction left unmatched. The CDR3 runs to 15 residues. The germline V gene has CDR1 LNHDA and CDR2 SQIVND (reference sequence). The CDR3 is CASSSPGQVVYEQYF. CDR3 coding DNA: TGTGCCAGTAGTTCACCGGGACAGGTAGTCTACGAGCAGTACTTC.

In its sample, this clone was seen a few times. Other nucleotide sequences from this sample produce the same CDR3. The chain combines TRBV5-1 with TRBJ1-2; D ambiguous. Germline V CDR1 and CDR2: SGHRS, YFSETQ. The CDR3 length is 14 residues. With 0 bases removed from V and 0 bases from J, the gap between germline ends came to 6 bases. The CDR3 nucleotides are TGCGCCAGCAGCTTGGAGTCACCTAACTATGGCTACACCTTC. Residues: CASSLESPNYGYTF.

This clone occurred many times. V usage is TRBV2 and J usage is TRBJ1-1, with 7 bases fitting TRBD1. Trimming at V came to 6 bases and at J to 6 bases, leaving 4 bases not matched to a gene. The CDR3 is made up of 12 amino acids. Germline V gives CDR1 SNHLY, CDR2 FYNNEI. The CDR3 DNA sequence: TGTGCCAGCAGCCCGACAGGGTCTGAAGCTTTCTTT. This translates into CASSPTGSEAFF.

This clone was seen a few times. V is TRBV6-1 and J is TRBJ1-3; TRBD1 matches 9 bases. The CDR3 totals 17 residues. The germline gives CDR1 MNHNS, CDR2 SASEGT. Germline trimming cut 6 bases from V and 1 base from J; bases unmatched to any gene: 10. Here the CDR3 DNA reads TGTGCCAGCAGAGAACACAGGGGGCTGGGATCTGGAAACACCATATATTTT. Its protein product is CASREHRGLGSGNTIYF.